Each of the 21 T cell receptor beta chains below was sequenced from the same sample in a study of blood T cell repertoires in COVID-19. The assay was immunoSEQ multiplex PCR, and TCRdb's table has in-frame clones only and misses some. The repertoire holds a few hundred thousand clones, with about 87% as singletons. The sample consisted of peripheral blood. The source of these receptors is a woman aged 25 to 39 who had recovered from COVID-19.

The chain joins TRBV19 to TRBJ2-7, with a tentative D call TRBD2 (5 bases). Trimming shortened V by 1 base and J by 3 bases, and 13 bases separated the two germline ends. CDR1 and CDR2 (germline): LNHDA, SQIVND (reference sequence). The CDR3 runs to 15 residues. The CDR3: CASSIGRGIYYEQYF. The CDR3 region has the DNA TGTGCCAGTAGTATAGGTCGGGGAATTTACTACGAGCAGTACTTC.

J is TRBJ1-4 and V is TRBV29-1; 7 nucleotides agree with TRBD1. This CDR3 comprises 13 residues. V gave up 7 bases and J gave up 8 bases; unmatched junction bases: 10. Germline CDR1 SQVTM, CDR2 ANQGSEA. The CDR3 region is CSAHRGTDEKLFF. CDR3 coding DNA: TGCAGCGCTCATCGTGGGACAGACGAAAAACTGTTTTTT.

V gene TRBV6-5 combines with J gene TRBJ2-4, with 7 bases identical to TRBD1. Per the germline V gene, CDR1 is MNHEY and CDR2 is SVGAGI. This CDR3 comprises 14 residues. The trim removed 6 bases at V and 3 bases at J, leaving 5 bases unmatched. In nucleotides, the CDR3 is TGTGCCAGCAGAAGAGGACAGGACAAAAACATTCAGTACTTC. This translates into CASRRGQDKNIQYF.

CDR3 coding DNA: TGTGCCAGCAGTGAAGGGCAGGGGTACTATGGCTACACCTTC. It yields the protein CASSEGQGYYGYTF. The V call is TRBV2, the J call TRBJ1-2; tentative D call: TRBD1 (6 bases). Between the trimmed V and J ends, which lost 1 base and 3 bases, there was a span of 9 bases. The CDR3 consists of 14 residues. Germline V gene data show CDR1 as SNHLY and CDR2 as FYNNEI.

This clone has a single count. V gene TRBV19 combines with J gene TRBJ1-2, with D uncertain. Trimming pared 9 bases from V and 8 bases from J, leaving 28 bases between. The CDR3 sequence is 16 residues long. CDR1 is LNHDA, CDR2 SQIVND, per germline (reference sequence). The CDR3 loop reads CASRQEGEVGWRGYTF. CDR3 nucleotides: TGTGCCAGCCGTCAGGAGGGTGAAGTAGGGTGGAGGGGCTACACCTTC.

CDR3 DNA sequence: TGTGCCAGCAGACCGGGACAGGGGTCCTACGAGCAGTACTTC. Protein product: CASRPGQGSYEQYF. The chain has TRBV3-1 (or the pseudogene TRBV3-2) and TRBJ2-7; the match to TRBD1 covers 10 bases. Germline V gene data show CDR1 as LGHDT and CDR2 as YNNKEL (reference sequence). The CDR3 is 14 residues long. The J segment lost 1 base and the V segment lost 6 bases, leaving 3 bases of the junction unmatched.

The chain employs TRBV2 and TRBJ1-1, with D unresolved. Trimming left V 6 bases short and J 1 base short, with 6 bases between. The CDR3 loop spans 12 amino acids. Germline CDR1 is SNHLY and CDR2 is FYNNEI. The CDR3 DNA reads TGTGCCAGCAGCAAGAGGAACACTGAAGCTTTCTTT. Amino acids: CASSKRNTEAFF.

As to this clone: This specimen includes other DNA sequences encoding the same CDR3. Here the CDR3 reads CSVARGSYEQYF. CDR3 coding DNA: TGCAGCGTTGCCAGGGGGTCCTACGAGCAGTACTTC. The chain employs TRBV29-1 and TRBJ2-7; 7 nucleotides agree with TRBD1. The germline gives CDR1 SQVTM, CDR2 ANQGSEA. CDR3 length equals 12 residues. V gave up 4 bases and J gave up 1 base; unmatched junction bases: 1.

This chain connects TRBV7-2 to TRBJ2-5; a weak D match, TRBD1 (6 bases). V shed 5 bases and J shed 7 bases, with 17 bases lying between them. The CDR3 spans 14 residues. Germline V CDR1 and CDR2: SGHTA, FQGNSA. CDR3 nucleotides: TGTGCCAGCAGCCCCATGGGGGCTACAGGGACCCAGTACTTC. As protein: CASSPMGATGTQYF.

This clone was observed once. The chain recombines TRBV5-1 with TRBJ2-5; TRBD1 is a possible D gene (5 bases). Germline values: CDR1 SGHRS, CDR2 YFSETQ. V gave up 1 base and J gave up 0 bases, with 16 bases separating them. The CDR3 has 17 residues. CDR3 DNA sequence: TGCGCCAGCAGCTTGTATTTCGGACACCCGGACCAAGAGACCCAGTACTTC. It is translated as CASSLYFGHPDQETQYF.

This rearrangement joins TRBV20-1 to TRBJ2-3; 8 nucleotides align to TRBD2. Germline CDR1 is DFQATT and CDR2 is SNEGSKA (reference sequence). The CDR3 length is 11 residues. CDR3 loop: CRAGGTDTQYF. The CDR3 DNA is TGCCGAGCGGGGGGCACAGATACGCAGTATTTT.

This chain links TRBV4-1 with TRBJ1-5; no clear D. Germline assignment: CDR1 MGHRA and CDR2 YSYEKL. This CDR3 has 14 residues. V lost 4 bases, J lost 0 bases, and 7 bases lay in between. CDR3 sequence: CASSPIDSNQPQHF. CDR3 coding DNA: TGCGCCAGCAGCCCCATAGATAGCAATCAGCCCCAGCATTTT.

J is TRBJ2-3 and V is TRBV7-9, with a possible D match to TRBD2 (5 bases). V lost 1 base to trimming and J lost 5 bases, with 13 bases between them. Germline V lookup: CDR1 SEHNR, CDR2 FQNEAQ (reference sequence). The CDR3 length is 15 residues. The CDR3, as DNA: TGTGCCAGCAGCTTAGAACCGACCCGGGGAGATACGCAGTATTTT. Translating gives CASSLEPTRGDTQYF.

The rearrangement links TRBV7-8 to TRBJ1-2; a weak D match, TRBD1 (5 bases). Germline CDR1 SGHVS, CDR2 FQNEAQ. The CDR3 spans 14 residues. Trimming took off 3 bases at V and 0 bases at J, with 8 bases between the two ends. The CDR3 sequence is CASSFAGPNYGYTF. In DNA form, the CDR3 reads TGTGCCAGCAGCTTCGCAGGGCCTAACTATGGCTACACCTTC.

This clone has just one count. This chain links TRBV14 with TRBJ2-1; D gene uncertain. Germline lookup yields CDR1 SGHDN and CDR2 FVKESK. The V end lost 0 bases, the J end lost 2 bases, and 5 bases lay between the germline ends. CDR3 size: 14 residues. The CDR3 region is CASSQEATYNEQFF. As DNA, the CDR3 is TGTGCCAGCAGCCAAGAAGCCACCTACAATGAGCAGTTCTTC.

The rearrangement uses TRBV5-1 and TRBJ2-7; 9 bases agree with TRBD1. Germline CDR1 SGHRS, CDR2 YFSETQ. J was trimmed by 3 bases and V by 4 bases; bases with no gene match: 5. The CDR3 length is 14 residues. CDR3 sequence: CASSPGQGIYEQYF. The CDR3 bases are TGCGCCAGCAGCCCGGGACAGGGTATCTACGAGCAGTACTTC. Based on the CDR3 plus reference TRBV5-1 and TRBJ2-7, the full variable domain is KAGVTQTPRYLIKTRGQQVTLSCSPISGHRSVSWYQQTPGQGLQFLFEYFSETQRNKGNFPGRFSGRQFSNSRSEMNVSTLELGDSALYLCASSPGQGIYEQYFGPGTRLTVT.

This clone was seen a few times. The CDR3 here is CASSRTGDTDTQYF. The CDR3 nucleotides are TGTGCCAGCAGTAGGACAGGGGACACAGATACGCAGTATTTT. This chain joins TRBV6-2 or TRBV6-3 and TRBJ2-3, with 9 positions matching TRBD1. Losses at the gene ends were 5 bases for V and 2 bases for J; bases not matched to a gene: 2. The V gene's germline CDR1 is MNHEY and CDR2 SVGEGT. The CDR3 extends over 14 amino acids.

This clone was detected only once. The V and J genes are TRBV7-7 and TRBJ1-5; TRBD1 aligns across 9 bases. V shed 7 bases and J 0 bases; nucleotides not matched to a gene: 16. This CDR3 comprises 19 residues. The germline gives CDR1 SSHAT, CDR2 FNYEAQ (reference sequence). In nucleotides, the CDR3 is TGTGCCAGCAATGGGGGGGACAGGGACAACGAATTTAGCAATCAGCCCCAGCATTTT. This encodes CASNGGDRDNEFSNQPQHF.

The rearrangement joins TRBV6-5 to TRBJ2-1, with 8 bases that match TRBD1. The length of the CDR3 is 14 residues. Per germline, CDR1 MNHEY and CDR2 SVGAGI. With V trimmed by 6 bases and J by 4 bases, 5 bases remained unmatched. The CDR3 DNA sequence: TGTGCCAGCAGCCAGGGACAGGTATACAATGAGCAGTTCTTC. Amino acid sequence: CASSQGQVYNEQFF.

This rearrangement joins TRBV4-2 to TRBJ2-3, with no clear D. Germline V gene lookup returns CDR1 LGHNA and CDR2 YNFKEQ. The CDR3 is made up of 15 amino acids. Trimming removed 0 bases from V and 6 bases from J, with 13 bases in between. The CDR3 here is CASSQDSQEADTQYF. The CDR3 coding sequence is TGTGCCAGCAGCCAAGACTCTCAAGAAGCTGATACGCAGTATTTT.

This sequence joins TRBV7-2 and TRBJ1-1, with D tentatively TRBD1 (5 bases). With 6 bases removed from V and 4 bases from J, the gap between germline ends came to 18 bases. This CDR3 spans 15 amino acids. Germline lookup yields CDR1 SGHTA and CDR2 FQGNSA. The CDR3, as DNA: TGTGCCAGCAGGTCTAGCAGGGAGGATTCCACTGAAGCTTTCTTT. It yields the protein CASRSSREDSTEAFF.